This TCR beta chain comes out of a study of identical twins. MiXCR, run by TCRdb on the 5' RACE reads, gives a single entry per CDR3 protein. Here the sample spans about 690,000 distinct CDR3 sequences, over 5% being singletons. General observations from the study: Out-of-frame alpha sequences shared between twins exhibited an excess of low generation probability. Researchers reported weaker excess twin sharing in beta out-of-frame sequences. It was out-of-frame TCR alpha sharing in monozygotic twins that models underestimated. The conclusions drew on cross-sectional statistical analysis instead of tracking the same donors.

This clonotype was counted ten times or more. As yet, its antigen is unknown. The germline V gene has CDR1 SGHRS and CDR2 YFSETQ. V lost 2 bases, J lost 7 bases, and 8 bases stayed unmatched. This CDR3 is 15 amino acids long. Material for sequencing was naive T cells sorted from blood. This TCR came from a man aged 18 to 35 in good health. The chain recombines TRBV5-1 with TRBJ2-1, with 8 positions matching TRBD2. Here the CDR3 reads CASSFGAGGRNEQFF. The CDR3 DNA follows: TGCGCCAGCAGCTTCGGTGCGGGAGGTCGGAATGAGCAGTTCTTC.